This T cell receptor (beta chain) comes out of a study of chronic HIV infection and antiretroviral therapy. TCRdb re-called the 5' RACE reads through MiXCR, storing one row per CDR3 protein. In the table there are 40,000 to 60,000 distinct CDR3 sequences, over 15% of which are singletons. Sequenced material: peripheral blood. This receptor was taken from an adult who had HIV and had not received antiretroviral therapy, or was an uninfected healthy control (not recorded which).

The CDR3: CASSPVGQGFFEQYF. CDR3 sequence (DNA): TGTGCCAGCAGCCCTGTGGGACAGGGCTTCTTCGAGCAGTACTTC. This rearrangement joins TRBV3-1 to TRBJ2-7; 9 positions agree with TRBD1. The CDR3 loop spans 15 amino acids. V trimming: 4 bases; J trimming: 6 bases; junction bases outside the gene matches: 10. Germline V gene sequence: CDR1 LGHDT, CDR2 YNNKEL (reference sequence).